The 26 T cell receptor beta chains given below trace back to one sample, sequenced in a study of molecular identifiers for immune sequencing clone quantification. Each CDR3 protein is one row after TCRdb ran MiXCR on the PCR reads. The table has hundreds of thousands of distinct CDR3 sequences, about 25% seen once. Sequencing was carried out using naive CD8+ T cells from blood, with Jurkat cell RNA spiked in. The subset: FACS-sorted CD8+CD4-CCR7+CD45RA+ naive T cells. These receptor sequences come from a human donor in good health. Some libraries in this study had Jurkat cell RNA spiked in.

The chain combines TRBV6-2 or TRBV6-3 with TRBJ2-1, with D perhaps TRBD2 (6 bases). This CDR3 spans 14 amino acids. V dropped 5 bases and J dropped 4 bases, with 12 bases sitting between them. CDR1 and CDR2 from the germline V gene are MNHEY and SVGEGT. This CDR3 is CASSIHSGYNEQFF. The CDR3 DNA sequence: TGTGCCAGCAGTATACATAGCGGATACAATGAGCAGTTCTTC.

Ten or more counts support this clonotype. This chain joins TRBV29-1 and TRBJ1-1; D possibly corresponds to TRBD1 (5 bases). Germline V gives CDR1 SQVTM, CDR2 ANQGSEA. The CDR3 runs 8 residues. CDR3 residues: CGAAEAFF. The CDR3 nucleotides are TGCGGGGCCGCTGAAGCTTTCTTT.

This clonotype was found once. The chain links TRBV7-2 to TRBJ1-1; D might be TRBD1 (5 bases). The ends were cut back, 5 bases at V and 9 bases at J, with 22 bases in the middle. There are 15 residues in the CDR3. Germline CDR1 and CDR2: SGHTA and FQGNSA. CDR3 amino acids: CASSPATEGIPKAFF. The DNA of the CDR3 is TGTGCCAGCAGCCCCGCGACAGAAGGAATACCTAAAGCTTTCTTT.

The rearrangement uses TRBV7-6 and TRBJ1-2, with 7 bases matching TRBD1. The CDR3 contains 14 residues. Germline V lookup: CDR1 SGHVS, CDR2 FNYEAQ. V trimming: 1 base; J trimming: 4 bases; junction bases outside the gene matches: 3. CDR3 in DNA: TGTGCCAGCAGCTTAGAGGCAGGGGGCTATGGCTACACCTTC. As protein: CASSLEAGGYGYTF. The full variable domain, completed using reference TRBV7-6 and TRBJ1-2, is GAGVSQSPRYKVTKRGQDVALRCDPISGHVSLYWYRQALGQGPEFLTYFNYEAQQDKSGLPNDRFSAERPEGSISTLTIQRTEQRDSAMYRCASSLEAGGYGYTFGSGTRLTVV.

V and J are TRBV6-5 and TRBJ2-7; TRBD2 matches 12 bases. CDR1 is MNHEY, CDR2 SVGAGI, per germline. V shed 8 bases and J 1 base; nucleotides not matched to a gene: 6. CDR3 length: 15 amino acids. CDR3 protein: CASAGTSGLSYEQYF. In DNA form, the CDR3 reads TGTGCCAGCGCCGGGACTAGCGGGTTATCCTACGAGCAGTACTTC.

This clonotype has just a few counts. The V and J genes are TRBV3-1 and TRBJ2-3, with 10 bases aligning to TRBD2. The J segment lost 5 bases and the V segment lost 0 bases, leaving 5 bases of the junction unmatched. This CDR3 has 16 residues. Looked up from germline, CDR1 is LGHDT and CDR2 is YNNKEL (reference sequence). CDR3 coding DNA: TGTGCCAGCAGCCAAGAAGCGGGGGGGCCATTAGATACGCAGTATTTT. It translates to CASSQEAGGPLDTQYF.

The chain uses TRBV5-3 and TRBJ1-2; the D is unclear. TRBV5-3 is an ORF; its function is uncertain. V gave up 10 bases and J gave up 1 base, with 20 bases separating them. The CDR3 length is 15 residues. The CDR3 bases are TGTGCCGGCAGCCACTCACGAGTAATTAACTATGGCTACACCTTC. Its translation: CAGSHSRVINYGYTF.

This clonotype was counted a few times. The V and J genes are TRBV7-9 and TRBJ2-2; 7 bases are shared with TRBD1. The CDR3 is made up of 15 amino acids. Unmatched junction bases numbered 6, after V lost 5 bases and J lost 3 bases. CDR1 SEHNR and CDR2 FQNEAQ come from the germline V gene (reference sequence). The CDR3 reads CASSNRTGYTGELFF. The CDR3 nucleotides are TGTGCCAGCAGCAATCGGACAGGATACACCGGGGAGCTGTTTTTT.

In its sample, this clonotype was seen a few times. CDR3 amino acids: CASSPPGQGREETQYF. The CDR3 nucleotides are TGTGCCAGCAGTCCCCCCGGACAGGGGCGGGAAGAGACCCAGTACTTC. This rearrangement joins TRBV7-9 to TRBJ2-5, with TRBD1 identical over 9 bases. Per the germline V gene, CDR1 is SEHNR and CDR2 is FQNEAQ (reference sequence). The trim removed 6 bases at V and 3 bases at J, leaving 11 bases unmatched. The CDR3 runs 16 residues.

This clonotype has more than one count but fewer than ten. The genes are TRBV3-1 and TRBJ2-1; D may be TRBD2 (5 bases). V was shortened by 5 bases and J by 4 bases, with 18 bases between the two germline ends. This CDR3 has 16 amino acids. Germline V gives CDR1 LGHDT, CDR2 YNNKEL (reference sequence). The CDR3 protein is CASSRFGDSPYNEQFF. The CDR3 DNA follows: TGTGCCAGCAGCAGATTCGGGGATTCGCCTTACAATGAGCAGTTCTTC.

This clonotype showed up just a few times. This sequence joins TRBV7-2 and TRBJ2-7; possibly TRBD1 or TRBD2 for D (5 bases each). This CDR3 is 19 amino acids long. From germline, CDR1 is SGHTA and CDR2 FQGNSA. V was shortened by 5 bases and J by 3 bases, with 29 bases between the two germline ends. CDR3 sequence (DNA): TGTGCCAGCAGCCCCCGGGAACATACTAAGAGGGGTAGCGACTACGAGCAGTACTTC. Translated: CASSPREHTKRGSDYEQYF.

The chain couples TRBV4-1 to TRBJ1-1; 12 nucleotides align to TRBD1. The V and J ends lost 4 bases and 6 bases, in that order; junction bases with no gene match: 9. CDR3 length: 16 amino acids. CDR1 is MGHRA and CDR2 is YSYEKL in the germline V gene. CDR3 region: CASSLGTGGLGAEAFF. The CDR3 DNA follows: TGCGCCAGCAGCCTAGGGACAGGGGGCTTGGGAGCTGAAGCTTTCTTT.

Points on this clonotype: A junction end diverges from the germline sequence, so it may reflect a read error. The chain has TRBV19 and TRBJ2-1; 7 nucleotides agree with TRBD2. The length of the CDR3 is 13 residues. Germline V gene lookup returns CDR1 LNHDA and CDR2 SQIVND (reference sequence). As DNA, the CDR3 is TGTGCCAGTAGTCACGGGACTAATAATGAGCAGCTCTTC. This encodes CASSHGTNNEQLF. Full variable domain (remainder filled in from reference TRBV19 and TRBJ2-1): DGGITQSPKYLFRKEGQNVTLSCEQNLNHDAMYWYRQDPGQGLRLIYYSQIVNDFQKGDIAEGYSVSREKKESFPLTVTSAQKNPTAFYLCASSHGTNNEQLFGPGTRLTVL.

This clonotype was counted at least ten times. This chain uses TRBV20-1 with TRBJ1-1; D is unclear. CDR3 length equals 12 residues. V was trimmed by 0 bases and J by 5 bases, leaving 7 bases between them. Germline-derived CDR1 and CDR2 are DFQATT and SNEGSKA (reference sequence). The CDR3, as DNA: TGCAGTGCTAGAGATTCGGTTACTGAAGCTTTCTTT. It yields the protein CSARDSVTEAFF.

At least ten counts were recorded for this clonotype. The J gene is TRBJ2-5, the V gene TRBV4-1, with 8 bases matching TRBD1. Germline CDR1 MGHRA, CDR2 YSYEKL. The V and J ends lost 5 bases and 4 bases, in that order; junction bases with no gene match: 9. The CDR3 is 15 amino acids. In DNA, the CDR3 is TGCGCCAGCAGCTCTTCTCGTGGGACAGGAGAGACCCAGTACTTC. It encodes CASSSSRGTGETQYF.

There are many counts of this clonotype. J is TRBJ1-2 and V is TRBV2; D gene ambiguous. V was trimmed by 0 bases and J by 1 base, leaving 21 bases between them. This CDR3 spans 19 amino acids. The germline CDR1 and CDR2 sequences are SNHLY and FYNNEI. CDR3 coding DNA: TGTGCCAGCAGTGAAGCTACCCGCATAGTGGAGGCTAGTAACTATGGCTACACCTTC. It specifies CASSEATRIVEASNYGYTF.

This clonotype was observed at least ten times. J is TRBJ1-1 and V is TRBV5-6; 8 bases align to TRBD1. The CDR3 runs to 12 residues. Per the germline V gene, CDR1 is SGHDT and CDR2 is YYEEEE. V shed 4 bases, J shed 8 bases, and the junction held 4 bases outside the gene matches. The CDR3 sequence is CASSIDRGEAFF. DNA for the CDR3: TGTGCCAGCAGCATAGACAGGGGCGAAGCTTTCTTT. The full variable domain, rest sourced from reference TRBV5-6 and TRBJ1-1, is DAGVTQSPTHLIKTRGQQVTLRCSPKSGHDTVSWYQQALGQGPQFIFQYYEEEERQRGNFPDRFSGHQFPNYSSELNVNALLLGDSALYLCASSIDRGEAFFGQGTRLTVV.

The chain couples TRBV4-3 to TRBJ2-1; possibly TRBD1 or TRBD2 for D (6 bases each). CDR1 is LGHNA, CDR2 YSLEER, per germline. The CDR3 consists of 13 residues. Deletions cut 5 bases from V and 9 bases from J, with 14 bases between. The DNA of the CDR3 is TGCGCCAGCAGCGGCCTGAAGGGGGGTGAGCAGTTCTTC. It yields the protein CASSGLKGGEQFF.

The chain joins TRBV27 to TRBJ2-3; 7 nucleotides align to TRBD2. Germline V gene sequence: CDR1 MNHEY, CDR2 SMNVEV (reference sequence). V gave up 7 bases and J gave up 4 bases; unmatched junction bases: 17. This CDR3 spans 17 amino acids. CDR3 amino acids: CASNRLGVRGVPDTQYF. CDR3 nucleotide sequence: TGTGCCAGCAACCGCCTAGGGGTTCGGGGGGTCCCAGATACGCAGTATTTT.

Points on this clonotype: A clone one base away is much larger, so this may be a read error. CDR3 residues: CAWSAISYEQYF. The CDR3 DNA reads as TGTGCCTGGAGTGCAATCTCCTACGAGCAGTACTTC. The J gene is TRBJ2-7, the V gene TRBV30; D gene unclear. CDR3 length: 12 amino acids. V shed 1 base and J shed 0 bases, with 4 bases lying between them. Germline assignment: CDR1 GTSNPN and CDR2 SVGIG (reference sequence).

Ten or more counts support this clonotype. The chain is built from TRBV2 and TRBJ2-3; 8 bases agree with TRBD2. V was clipped by 0 bases and J by 2 bases; unmatched bases: 7. CDR1 is SNHLY, CDR2 FYNNEI, per germline. The CDR3 loop spans 17 amino acids. The CDR3 coding sequence is TGTGCCAGCAGTGAAGCCCCCATAGGACTAGCCACAGATACGCAGTATTTT. This codes for CASSEAPIGLATDTQYF.

This clonotype came up a few times. The V gene is TRBV30, the J gene TRBJ1-4; tentatively, D is TRBD1 (5 bases). Trimming removed 3 bases from V and 2 bases from J, with 7 bases in between. Germline V gives CDR1 GTSNPN, CDR2 SVGIG (reference sequence). The CDR3 is 13 residues long. CDR3 nucleotides: TGTGCCTGGAGCGAGGGGACTAATGAAAAACTGTTTTTT. Its protein is CAWSEGTNEKLFF.

Concerning this clonotype: A much larger clone sits a single nucleotide away, making a read error possible. The chain uses TRBV20-1 and TRBJ2-5; D is perhaps TRBD2 (5 bases). Trimming pared 0 bases from V and 9 bases from J, leaving 29 bases between. The CDR3 spans 18 residues. The germline V gene encodes CDR1 DFQATT and CDR2 SNEGSKA (reference sequence). The CDR3 is CSARDLSLRAPQSEPQYF. As DNA, the CDR3 is TGCAGTGCTAGAGATCTTTCATTGAGGGCCCCACAATCGGAGCCCCAGTACTTC.

The V call is TRBV29-1, the J call TRBJ1-2; 7 bases are shared with TRBD1. The length of the CDR3 is 13 residues. CDR1 and CDR2 (germline): SQVTM, ANQGSEA. Losses at the gene ends were 2 bases for V and 5 bases for J; bases not matched to a gene: 5. CDR3 DNA sequence: TGCAGCGTTGAAAGACAGGGAGGATATGGCTACACCTTC. Protein sequence: CSVERQGGYGYTF.

The gene calls are TRBV2 and TRBJ2-5; 8 nucleotides agree with TRBD1. Trimming cost V 10 bases and J 1 base; bases outside gene matches: 8. CDR1 is SNHLY and CDR2 is FYNNEI in the germline V gene. The CDR3 length is 14 residues. The CDR3 coding sequence is TGTGCCAACAGACAGGGGTTGATCCAAGAGACCCAGTACTTC. Translation: CANRQGLIQETQYF. Together with reference TRBV2 and TRBJ2-5, the CDR3 gives the full variable domain: EPEVTQTPSHQVTQMGQEVILRCVPISNHLYFYWYRQILGQKVEFLVSFYNNEISEKSEIFDDQFSVERPDGSNFTLKIRSTKLEDSAMYFCANRQGLIQETQYFGPGTRLLVL.

This clonotype was seen ten or more times. The gene calls are TRBV9 and TRBJ2-3; TRBD2 agrees at 12 bases. Losses at the gene ends were 3 bases for V and 3 bases for J; bases not matched to a gene: 8. The CDR3 has 17 residues. Germline CDR1 SGDLS, CDR2 YYNGEE. The CDR3: CASSGNVGLAGTDTQYF. In nucleotides, the CDR3 is TGTGCCAGCAGCGGGAATGTAGGACTAGCGGGAACAGATACGCAGTATTTT. Full variable domain (outside the CDR3, taken from reference TRBV9 and TRBJ2-3): DSGVTQTPKHLITATGQRVTLRCSPRSGDLSVYWYQQSLDQGLQFLIQYYNGEERAKGNILERFSAQQFPDLHSELNLSSLELGDSALYFCASSGNVGLAGTDTQYFGPGTRLTVL.